This is a list of T cell receptor beta chains from one sample in a study of blood T cell repertoires in COVID-19. Using immunoSEQ multiplex PCR, the repertoire was profiled, and TCRdb retains in-frame clones only, with some absent. The data contain some 150,000 clones, 80% to 90% of them singletons. The sequencing sample was made of peripheral blood. All receptors come from a woman aged 55-75 years with COVID-19, enrolled during active disease. The CDR3 runs from the conserved cysteine through the conserved F or W.

v_call cdr3_length cdr3_aa
TRBV18 15 CASSPPTGQGEKLFF
TRBV3-1/TRBV3-2 13 CASSQGGLYGYTF
TRBV7-9 16 CASNPASGGGVNEQFF
TRBV5-1 15 CASSSGTAITDTQYF
TRBV4-2 15 CASSQGGQGVLEQYF
TRBV9 16 CASSGYRGSGTGELFF
TRBV4-2 16 CASSQDNSAGGGTQYF
TRBV9 15 CASSPTPTSMYEQYF
TRBV5-6 13 CASSLAQNYGYTF
TRBV7-9 14 CASSSRGGKETQYF
TRBV14 16 CASSQDGAGLNGEQYF
TRBV21-1 13 CASKVQGPYGYTF
TRBV6-1 12 CASSDETGEQYF
TRBV11-2 13 CASSPGITGELFF
TRBV2 18 CASSETRGGVETYNEQFF
TRBV5-6 16 CASSLAYWAGRTEAFF
TRBV30 11 CAWTTSEAQYF
TRBV19 14 CASSQRARGSPLHF
TRBV27 15 CASSSAVVAADTQYF
TRBV12-3/TRBV12-4 13 CASSFRTVDGYTF
TRBV2 15 CASSGRLPGNQPQHF
TRBV11-3 16 CASSSRQGANTGELFF